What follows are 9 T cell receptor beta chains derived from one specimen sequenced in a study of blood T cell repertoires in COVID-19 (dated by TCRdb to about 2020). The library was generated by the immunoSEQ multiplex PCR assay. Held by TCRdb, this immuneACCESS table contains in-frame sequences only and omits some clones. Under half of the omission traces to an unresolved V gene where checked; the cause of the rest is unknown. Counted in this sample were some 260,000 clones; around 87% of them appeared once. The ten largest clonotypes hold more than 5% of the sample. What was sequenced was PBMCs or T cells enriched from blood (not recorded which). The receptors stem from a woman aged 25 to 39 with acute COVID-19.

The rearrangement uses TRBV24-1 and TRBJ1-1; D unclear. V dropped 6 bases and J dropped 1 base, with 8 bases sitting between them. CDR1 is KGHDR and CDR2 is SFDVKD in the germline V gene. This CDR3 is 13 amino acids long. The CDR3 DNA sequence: TGTGCCACCAGTAATACTGCGAACACTGAAGCTTTCTTT. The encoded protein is CATSNTANTEAFF.

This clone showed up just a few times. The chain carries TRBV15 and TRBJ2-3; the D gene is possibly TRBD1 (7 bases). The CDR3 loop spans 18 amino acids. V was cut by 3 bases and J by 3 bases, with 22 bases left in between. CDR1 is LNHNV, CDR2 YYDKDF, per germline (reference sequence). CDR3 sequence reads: CATSSGLQGSSGTDTQYF. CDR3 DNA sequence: TGTGCCACCAGCAGCGGACTACAGGGGTCATCAGGTACAGATACGCAGTATTTT.

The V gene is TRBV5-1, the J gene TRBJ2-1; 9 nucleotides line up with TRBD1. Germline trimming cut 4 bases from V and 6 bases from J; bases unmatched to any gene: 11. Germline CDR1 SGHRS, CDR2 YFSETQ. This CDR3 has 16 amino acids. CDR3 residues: CASSTTGTGYPNEQFF. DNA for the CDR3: TGCGCCAGCAGCACTACCGGGACAGGGTACCCCAATGAGCAGTTCTTC. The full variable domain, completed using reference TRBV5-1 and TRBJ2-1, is KAGVTQTPRYLIKTRGQQVTLSCSPISGHRSVSWYQQTPGQGLQFLFEYFSETQRNKGNFPGRFSGRQFSNSRSEMNVSTLELGDSALYLCASSTTGTGYPNEQFFGPGTRLTVL.

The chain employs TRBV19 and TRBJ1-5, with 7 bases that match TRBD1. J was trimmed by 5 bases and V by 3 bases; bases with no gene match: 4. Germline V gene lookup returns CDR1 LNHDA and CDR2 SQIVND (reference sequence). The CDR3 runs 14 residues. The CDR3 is CASSMGQGDQPQHF. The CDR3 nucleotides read TGTGCCAGTAGTATGGGGCAGGGGGATCAGCCCCAGCATTTT.

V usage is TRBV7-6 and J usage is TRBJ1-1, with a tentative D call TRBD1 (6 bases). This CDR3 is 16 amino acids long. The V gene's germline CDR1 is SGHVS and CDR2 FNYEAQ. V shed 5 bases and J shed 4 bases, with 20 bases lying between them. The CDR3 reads CASSLKGGGGATEAFF. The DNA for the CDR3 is TGTGCCAGCAGCCTTAAAGGGGGGGGAGGGGCCACTGAAGCTTTCTTT.

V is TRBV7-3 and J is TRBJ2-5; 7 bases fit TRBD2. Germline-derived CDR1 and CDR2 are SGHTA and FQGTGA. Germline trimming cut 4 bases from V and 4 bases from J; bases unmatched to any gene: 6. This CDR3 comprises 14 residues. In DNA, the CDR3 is TGTGCCAGCAGCTCCGGACTAGTGGGAGAGACCCAGTACTTC. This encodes CASSSGLVGETQYF.

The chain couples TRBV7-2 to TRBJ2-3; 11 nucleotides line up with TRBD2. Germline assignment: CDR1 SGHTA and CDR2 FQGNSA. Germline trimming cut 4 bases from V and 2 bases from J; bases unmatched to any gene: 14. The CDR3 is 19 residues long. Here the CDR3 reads CASSSYPSIAGGPTDTQYF. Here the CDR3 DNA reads TGTGCCAGCAGCTCATACCCCTCTATAGCGGGGGGGCCCACAGATACGCAGTATTTT.

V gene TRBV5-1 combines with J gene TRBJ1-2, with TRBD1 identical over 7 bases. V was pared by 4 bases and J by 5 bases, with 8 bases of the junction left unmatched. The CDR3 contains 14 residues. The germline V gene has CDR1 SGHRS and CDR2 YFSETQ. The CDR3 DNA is TGCGCCAGCAGCCCGGGACAGACTGGGTATGGCTACACCTTC. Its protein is CASSPGQTGYGYTF. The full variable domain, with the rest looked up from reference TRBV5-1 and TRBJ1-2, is KAGVTQTPRYLIKTRGQQVTLSCSPISGHRSVSWYQQTPGQGLQFLFEYFSETQRNKGNFPGRFSGRQFSNSRSEMNVSTLELGDSALYLCASSPGQTGYGYTFGSGTRLTVV.

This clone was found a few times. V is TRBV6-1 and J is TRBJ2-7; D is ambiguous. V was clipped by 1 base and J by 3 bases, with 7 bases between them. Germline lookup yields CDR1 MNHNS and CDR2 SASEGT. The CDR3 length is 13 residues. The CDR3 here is CASSEGGNYEQYF. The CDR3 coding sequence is TGTGCCAGCAGTGAAGGAGGCAACTACGAGCAGTACTTC.